The 17 T cell receptor beta chains in this list originate from one sample, sequenced in a study of cytomegalovirus exposure and HLA in healthy donors. The study ran its PCR with 60 Vbeta and 13 Jbeta primers. Libraries were prepared by immunoSEQ multiplex PCR; TCRdb keeps only in-frame clonotypes and omits some of them. The sample consists of a few hundred thousand clones, approximately 80% of them appearing once. The sequencing sample was made of PBMCs. These receptors were taken from a girl between 10 and 17 years old in good health and CMV-seronegative.

V usage is TRBV2 and J usage is TRBJ2-7, with D tentatively TRBD1 (6 bases). The CDR3 is 14 amino acids. Deletions cut 7 bases from V and 5 bases from J, with 18 bases between. The germline CDR1 and CDR2 sequences are SNHLY and FYNNEI. The CDR3: CASTSLQGKNEQYF. The CDR3 DNA sequence: TGTGCCAGCACAAGCCTACAGGGTAAGAACGAGCAGTACTTC.

This clone is a singleton in its sample. The gene calls are TRBV7-2 and TRBJ1-2, with D possibly TRBD1 on 5 matching bases. This CDR3 has 13 amino acids. Germline CDR1 and CDR2: SGHTA and FQGNSA. V lost 3 bases and J 6 bases, leaving 11 bases between the germline ends. Written as DNA, the CDR3 is TGTGCCAGCAGCTTCCTGGACAAGGATGGCTACACCTTC. Translated, it gives CASSFLDKDGYTF.

This clone was recorded a few times. The chain couples TRBV27 to TRBJ2-7, with TRBD1 as a possible D gene (5 bases). The V gene lost 2 bases and the J gene lost 5 bases, with 16 bases spanning the gap. Germline CDR1 is MNHEY and CDR2 is SMNVEV (reference sequence). CDR3 length equals 15 residues. The CDR3 reads CASSLPGSGVHEQYF. As DNA, the CDR3 is TGTGCCAGCAGTTTACCAGGGTCTGGGGTACACGAGCAGTACTTC.

The chain links TRBV19 to TRBJ2-1, with 11 nucleotides matching TRBD2. V shed 7 bases, J shed 6 bases, and the junction held 5 bases outside the gene matches. The CDR3 loop spans 14 amino acids. From germline, CDR1 is LNHDA and CDR2 SQIVND (reference sequence). The CDR3 DNA follows: TGTGCCAGTACCTTAGCGGGAGGGAGCAATGAGCAGTTCTTC. Translated, it gives CASTLAGGSNEQFF.

The chain is built from TRBV19 and TRBJ1-2; D remains ambiguous. Per the germline V gene, CDR1 is LNHDA and CDR2 is SQIVND (reference sequence). Trimming pared 9 bases from V and 0 bases from J, leaving 5 bases between. There are 11 residues in the CDR3. CDR3 in amino acids: CASTTNYGYTF. CDR3 in DNA: TGTGCCAGCACTACTAACTATGGCTACACCTTC.

The gene calls are TRBV28 and TRBJ2-3; tentatively, D is TRBD2 (6 bases). V lost 2 bases to trimming and J lost 1 base, with 10 bases between them. CDR1 is MDHEN, CDR2 SYDVKM, per germline. The CDR3 has 15 residues. As DNA, the CDR3 is TGTGCCAGCAGTTTAGCGGGAACTGGCACAGATACGCAGTATTTT. This codes for CASSLAGTGTDTQYF.

The rearrangement links TRBV10-3 to TRBJ1-5; 7 bases agree with TRBD1. The germline CDR1 and CDR2 sequences are ENHRY and SYGVKD. Germline trimming cut 5 bases from V and 4 bases from J; bases unmatched to any gene: 8. The CDR3 totals 15 residues. DNA of the CDR3: TGTGCCATCAGTCCCGGGACAGCAGTTAATCAGCCCCAGCATTTT. Translation: CAISPGTAVNQPQHF.

This clone showed up just once. V usage is TRBV18 and J usage is TRBJ1-1; TRBD1 matches at 7 bases. This CDR3 is built from 13 residues. Unmatched junction bases numbered 0, after V lost 4 bases and J lost 1 base. The V gene's germline CDR1 is KGHSH and CDR2 LQKENI. This chain's CDR3 is CASSRTGNTEAFF. The CDR3 bases are TGTGCCAGCTCACGGACAGGGAACACTGAAGCTTTCTTT.

The V and J genes are TRBV30 and TRBJ1-3; perhaps TRBD1 as D (6 bases). Trimming pared 5 bases from V and 2 bases from J, leaving 10 bases between. Germline CDR1 GTSNPN, CDR2 SVGIG (reference sequence). The CDR3 is 13 residues long. This chain's CDR3 is CAWEKGAGNTIYF. CDR3 nucleotides: TGTGCCTGGGAGAAGGGGGCTGGAAACACCATATATTTT.

The chain joins TRBV6-4 to TRBJ2-3; tentative D call: TRBD2 (5 bases). V lost 4 bases to trimming and J lost 3 bases, with 8 bases between them. The CDR3 totals 13 residues. In germline, CDR1 is MRHNA, CDR2 SNTAGT. CDR3 in amino acids: CASSALATDTQYF. The CDR3 DNA is TGTGCCAGCAGTGCCTTAGCGACAGATACGCAGTATTTT.

This chain links TRBV19 with TRBJ2-3, with 7 bases fitting TRBD2. The germline gives CDR1 LNHDA, CDR2 SQIVND (reference sequence). The J segment lost 0 bases and the V segment lost 2 bases, leaving 11 bases of the junction unmatched. The CDR3 consists of 18 residues. CDR3 sequence reads: CASSITGRALRSTDTQYF. The DNA of the CDR3 is TGTGCCAGTAGTATAACGGGGAGGGCTCTTAGGAGCACAGATACGCAGTATTTT.

The chain joins TRBV28 to TRBJ1-2; TRBD1 agrees at 8 bases. Germline loops: CDR1 MDHEN, CDR2 SYDVKM. V shed 7 bases, J shed 8 bases, and the junction held 21 bases outside the gene matches. CDR3 size: 17 residues. CDR3 DNA sequence: TGTGCCAGCATTCCAAACACCGGGACAGGAGCCTCGTGGGGCTACACCTTC. This sequence encodes CASIPNTGTGASWGYTF.

V is TRBV19 and J is TRBJ2-7; 14 nucleotides agree with TRBD2. With V trimmed by 3 bases and J by 3 bases, 1 base remained unmatched. CDR1 is LNHDA, CDR2 SQIVND, per germline (reference sequence). The CDR3 spans 15 residues. The CDR3 nucleotides read TGTGCCAGTAGTATGGGACTAGCGGGAGTCTACGAGCAGTACTTC. This gives the protein CASSMGLAGVYEQYF.

This chain connects TRBV5-6 to TRBJ2-7; TRBD1 agrees at 7 bases. V was clipped by 3 bases and J by 0 bases; unmatched bases: 3. Germline values: CDR1 SGHDT, CDR2 YYEEEE. The CDR3 sequence is 14 residues long. CDR3 region: CASSSDRASYEQYF. The CDR3 DNA reads as TGTGCCAGCAGCTCCGACAGGGCCTCCTACGAGCAGTACTTC.

V gene TRBV12-5 combines with J gene TRBJ1-2; 8 bases agree with TRBD1. The germline gives CDR1 LGHNT, CDR2 FRNRAP. CDR3 size: 14 residues. The V segment lost 3 bases and the J segment 5 bases; nucleotides outside the gene matches: 5. CDR3 bases: TGTGCTAGTGGTTTTGACAGGGGAACATATGGCTACACCTTC. This encodes CASGFDRGTYGYTF. Variable domain in full (rest from reference TRBV12-5 and TRBJ1-2): DARVTQTPRHKVTEMGQEVTMRCQPILGHNTVFWYRQTMMQGLELLAYFRNRAPLDDSGMPKDRFSAEMPDATLATLKIQPSEPRDSAVYFCASGFDRGTYGYTFGSGTRLTVV.

The chain has TRBV4-2 and TRBJ1-2; 9 nucleotides match TRBD1. CDR3 size: 16 residues. Losses at the gene ends were 0 bases for V and 6 bases for J; bases not matched to a gene: 8. Germline CDR1 is LGHNA and CDR2 is YNFKEQ. This CDR3 is CASSQDSGTGYDGYTF. Written as DNA, the CDR3 is TGTGCCAGCAGCCAAGATTCCGGGACAGGGTACGATGGCTACACCTTC.

This clone has just one count. The chain uses TRBV6-1 and TRBJ1-1; D unclear. V dropped 2 bases and J dropped 9 bases, with 16 bases sitting between them. From germline, CDR1 is MNHNS and CDR2 SASEGT. The CDR3 sequence is 14 residues long. The CDR3 DNA reads TGTGCCAGCAGTGAACCCTCTAGCACTGCGCAAGCTTTCTTT. Translating it yields CASSEPSSTAQAFF.